This T cell receptor (beta chain) is from a study of CD8 T cells in ankylosing spondylitis. The study, taken as a whole, reports: There was a TCR beta motif, made of 7 to 9 highly homologous variants, that appeared characteristic of ankylosing spondylitis blood.

This CDR3 contains 15 residues. CDR1 and CDR2 from the germline V gene are LNHNV and YYDKDF (reference sequence). The V segment lost 6 bases and the J segment 8 bases; nucleotides outside the gene matches: 11. Notes on this clonotype: Its antigen remains unknown.

A single record per CDR3 protein comes from TCRdb applying MiXCR to the 5' RACE reads. The sample lists 150,000 to 200,000 distinct CDR3 sequences, around 13% occurring once. The sequence was obtained from a male donor with ankylosing spondylitis or in good health (not recorded which). The chain has TRBV15 and TRBJ1-4; TRBD1 agrees at 8 bases. Sequenced material: blood, either unsorted or a sorted T cell fraction (not recorded which). CDR3 sequence: CATRVDRAAWEKLFF. CDR3 DNA: TGTGCCACCAGAGTGGACAGGGCTGCGTGGGAAAAACTGTTTTTT. The full variable domain, in which reference TRBV15 and TRBJ1-4 provide the parts outside the CDR3, is DAMVIQNPRYQVTQFGKPVTLSCSQTLNHNVMYWYQQKSSQAPKLLFHYYDKDFNNEADTPDNFQSRRPNTSFCFLDIRSPGLGDTAMYLCATRVDRAAWEKLFFGSGTQLSVL.